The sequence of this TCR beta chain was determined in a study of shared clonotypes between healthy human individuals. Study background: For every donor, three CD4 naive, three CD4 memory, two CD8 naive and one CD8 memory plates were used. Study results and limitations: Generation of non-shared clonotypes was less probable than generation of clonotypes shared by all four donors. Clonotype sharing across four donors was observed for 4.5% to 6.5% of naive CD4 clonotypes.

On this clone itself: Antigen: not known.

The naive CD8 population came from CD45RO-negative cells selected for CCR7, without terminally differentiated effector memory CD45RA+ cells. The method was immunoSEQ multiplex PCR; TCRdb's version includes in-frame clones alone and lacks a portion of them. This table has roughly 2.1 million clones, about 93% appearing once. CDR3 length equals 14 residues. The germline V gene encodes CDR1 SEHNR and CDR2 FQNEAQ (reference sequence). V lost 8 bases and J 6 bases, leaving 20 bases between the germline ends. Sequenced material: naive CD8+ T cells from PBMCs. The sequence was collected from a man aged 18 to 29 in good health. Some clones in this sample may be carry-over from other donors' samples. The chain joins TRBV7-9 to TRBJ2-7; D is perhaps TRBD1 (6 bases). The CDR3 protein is CASEATGLPSEQYF. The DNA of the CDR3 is TGTGCCAGCGAGGCCACAGGGCTCCCCTCCGAGCAGTACTTC.